These 13 T cell receptor beta chains share one sample of origin, sequenced in a study of Ad26.COV2.S vaccination and SARS-CoV-2 variants. Repertoires were generated with immunoSEQ multiplex PCR, while TCRdb's copy carries only in-frame clones and drops some. The sample lists 350,000 to 400,000 clones, 89% occurring once. Treatment defined: roughly 19 received Ad26.COV2.S at low or high dose, single or two shots; roughly five received placebo; per-sample allocation not given. All samples were drawn on day 63, counting from the first vaccine or placebo injection. The sequences come from peripheral blood, collected in a trial of Ad26.COV2.S vaccine versus placebo. The receptors come from a person between 18 and 65 years old who received the Ad26.COV2.S COVID-19 vaccine or a placebo.

Only one count was recorded for this clone. The CDR3 sequence is CASRHLQGNTEAFF. The CDR3 nucleotides are TGTGCCAGCAGGCACCTACAGGGTAACACTGAAGCTTTCTTT. V is TRBV28 and J is TRBJ1-1; weak D call: TRBD1 (6 bases). Trimming left V 6 bases short and J 2 bases short, with 13 bases between. Germline V lookup: CDR1 MDHEN, CDR2 SYDVKM. The CDR3 is 14 amino acids.

This clone was recorded only once. This rearrangement joins TRBV20-1 to TRBJ2-7, with TRBD2 matching over 7 bases. This CDR3 has 13 amino acids. Germline loops: CDR1 DFQATT, CDR2 SNEGSKA (reference sequence). The J segment lost 2 bases and the V segment lost 3 bases, leaving 4 bases of the junction unmatched. The CDR3 here is CSASGTMAYEQYF. CDR3 bases: TGCAGTGCTAGTGGGACTATGGCCTACGAGCAGTACTTC.

Here the CDR3 reads CASSRRGFWTGRANYGYTF. The CDR3 DNA is TGCGCCAGCAGCCGAAGAGGATTCTGGACAGGGCGGGCTAACTATGGCTACACCTTC. This chain links TRBV4-1 with TRBJ1-2, with 8 bases matching TRBD1. Trimming cost V 4 bases and J 0 bases; bases outside gene matches: 16. CDR1 and CDR2 from the germline V gene are MGHRA and YSYEKL. This CDR3 has 19 amino acids.

The chain is built from TRBV28 and TRBJ2-1, with TRBD1 matching 9 bases. J gave up 8 bases and V 5 bases, and 4 bases lay outside the gene matches. The CDR3 spans 13 residues. The V gene's germline CDR1 is MDHEN and CDR2 SYDVKM. The CDR3 sequence: CASSLGQGDEQFF. CDR3 bases: TGTGCCAGCAGTCTGGGACAGGGTGATGAGCAGTTCTTC.

Regarding this clone: The sample contains more than one DNA sequence encoding this CDR3. This chain joins TRBV6-5 and TRBJ2-7, with D possibly matching TRBD1 (5 bases). CDR3 length: 15 amino acids. V lost 0 bases and J lost 1, with 10 bases in between. Per germline, CDR1 MNHEY and CDR2 SVGAGI. In DNA form, the CDR3 reads TGTGCCAGCAGTTACTCGGAAGGGGTATCCTACGAGCAGTACTTC. It encodes CASSYSEGVSYEQYF.

This clone has just a few counts. The chain has TRBV6-5 and TRBJ2-7; 7 bases match TRBD1. Germline lookup yields CDR1 MNHEY and CDR2 SVGAGI. V lost 0 bases and J lost 2; bases outside the gene matches: 1. There are 14 residues in the CDR3. The CDR3 here is CASSYSGQTYEQYF. For the CDR3, the DNA is TGTGCCAGCAGTTACTCGGGACAGACCTACGAGCAGTACTTC.

The chain uses TRBV29-1 and TRBJ1-5; the D is unclear. This CDR3 comprises 12 residues. Germline V CDR1 and CDR2: SQVTM, ANQGSEA. V lost 4 bases to trimming and J lost 3 bases, with 7 bases between them. The CDR3 loop is CSVGIHNQPQHF. The CDR3 DNA sequence: TGCAGCGTTGGCATTCACAATCAGCCCCAGCATTTT.

The V gene is TRBV5-4, the J gene TRBJ1-2; D not resolved. Deletions cut 3 bases from V and 8 bases from J, with 14 bases between. This CDR3 is 13 amino acids long. Looked up from germline, CDR1 is SGHNT and CDR2 is YYREEE (reference sequence). The CDR3 loop reads CASSSGFNEGYTF. CDR3 DNA: TGTGCCAGCAGCTCCGGATTCAATGAGGGCTACACCTTC.

The chain links TRBV10-1 to TRBJ2-2; the D gene is possibly TRBD1 (5 bases). V lost 5 bases to trimming and J lost 3 bases, with 28 bases between them. Looked up from germline, CDR1 is WNHNN and CDR2 is SYGVQD (reference sequence). This CDR3 contains 20 residues. Here the CDR3 reads CASSSTFPCPGKWDTGELFF. In nucleotides, the CDR3 is TGCGCCAGCAGTTCCACTTTCCCTTGTCCAGGGAAGTGGGACACCGGGGAGCTGTTTTTT.

The rearrangement uses TRBV2 and TRBJ2-5, with D perhaps TRBD2 (5 bases). With 2 bases removed from V and 1 base from J, the gap between germline ends came to 17 bases. Germline V gives CDR1 SNHLY, CDR2 FYNNEI. CDR3 size: 17 residues. The CDR3 here is CASSENSVRGSQETQYF. The DNA of the CDR3 is TGTGCCAGCAGTGAAAACTCCGTTCGGGGAAGCCAAGAGACCCAGTACTTC.

This chain links TRBV2 with TRBJ2-5; D is ambiguous. Germline-derived CDR1 and CDR2 are SNHLY and FYNNEI. The CDR3 covers 8 residues. Trimming removed 5 bases from V and 13 bases from J, with 5 bases in between. As DNA, the CDR3 is TGTGCCAGCAGTATGCGGTACTTC. Translation: CASSMRYF. Together with reference TRBV2 and TRBJ2-5, the CDR3 gives the full variable domain: EPEVTQTPSHQVTQMGQEVILRCVPISNHLYFYWYRQILGQKVEFLVSFYNNEISEKSEIFDDQFSVERPDGSNFTLKIRSTKLEDSAMYFCASSMRYFGPGTRLLVL.

V is TRBV28 and J is TRBJ1-2; tentatively, D is TRBD1 (6 bases). V gave up 3 bases and J gave up 4 bases, with 9 bases separating them. This CDR3 region has 13 residues. The germline V gene has CDR1 MDHEN and CDR2 SYDVKM. CDR3 nucleotide sequence: TGTGCCAGCAGTTTGGGGGGGCGCTATGGCTACACCTTC. Encoded protein: CASSLGGRYGYTF.

The chain carries TRBV10-2 and TRBJ2-1; the match to TRBD2 covers 12 bases. Losses at the gene ends were 2 bases for V and 8 bases for J; bases not matched to a gene: 1. This CDR3 region has 14 residues. The V gene's germline CDR1 is WSHSY and CDR2 SAAADI. CDR3 bases: TGCGCCAGCAGTGAGCCTAGCGGGAGGGATGAGCAGTTCTTC. Amino acids: CASSEPSGRDEQFF.